These 17 T cell receptor beta chains originate from one sample sequenced in a study of T cells in Graves' hyperthyroidism and ophthalmopathy. Regions amplified from RNA transcripts were the TCR beta CDR3 regions. TCR CDR3 regions were first amplified by RT-PCR with HTBI primers. TCRdb processed the multiplex PCR reads anew with MiXCR; each CDR3 protein has one entry. This table holds over 550,000 distinct CDR3 sequences, approximately 15% found once. What was sequenced was blood. These receptors all stem from a young woman with Graves' hyperthyroidism.

The table lists this clonotype with many counts. The chain carries TRBV28 and TRBJ1-2, with 11 bases aligning to TRBD1. V shed 6 bases and J 3 bases; nucleotides not matched to a gene: 6. The CDR3 is made up of 15 amino acids. Germline values: CDR1 MDHEN, CDR2 SYDVKM. Here the CDR3 reads CASSGQGAGDYGYTF. The CDR3 coding sequence is TGTGCCAGCAGCGGACAGGGGGCTGGTGACTATGGCTACACCTTC.

This clonotype appeared many times. The V gene is TRBV3-1, the J gene TRBJ1-3; 7 bases map to TRBD1. Trimming at V came to 0 bases and at J to 8 bases, leaving 4 bases not matched to a gene. The germline CDR1 and CDR2 sequences are LGHDT and YNNKEL (reference sequence). CDR3 length equals 14 residues. The DNA of the CDR3 is TGTGCCAGCAGCCAAGAGGCCCAGGGGGACACCATATATTTT. Its translation: CASSQEAQGDTIYF.

This chain joins TRBV29-1 and TRBJ2-7, with TRBD2 as a possible D gene (6 bases). Germline assignment: CDR1 SQVTM and CDR2 ANQGSEA. V was shortened by 6 bases and J by 2 bases, with 17 bases between the two germline ends. This CDR3 has 14 amino acids. The CDR3 nucleotides are TGCAGCGTCGGAGGGAGTGGGTCGACCTACGAGCAGTACTTC. It encodes CSVGGSGSTYEQYF.

The chain couples TRBV30 to TRBJ1-2; TRBD1 might be the D (5 bases). CDR3 size: 12 residues. CDR1 and CDR2 from the germline V gene are GTSNPN and SVGIG (reference sequence). Trimming left V 4 bases short and J 8 bases short, with 14 bases between. The CDR3: CAWNRGTRGYTF. Written as DNA, the CDR3 is TGTGCCTGGAACCGCGGGACTAGAGGCTACACCTTC. Together with reference TRBV30 and TRBJ1-2, the CDR3 gives the full variable domain: SQTIHQWPATLVQPVGSPLSLECTVEGTSNPNLYWYRQAAGRGLQLLFYSVGIGQISSEVPQNLSASRPQDRQFILSSKKLLLSDSGFYLCAWNRGTRGYTFGSGTRLTVV.

In the case of this clonotype: A single base separates this from a much larger clone, so it may be a read error. This chain links TRBV12-3 or TRBV12-4 with TRBJ1-3, with 8 bases identical to TRBD1. This CDR3 is 15 amino acids long. V dropped 4 bases and J dropped 6; count of bases not matched to a gene: 8. Here the CDR3 reads CASSSRTGLENTIYF. DNA of the CDR3: TGTGCCAGCAGTTCTCGGACAGGGCTTGAAAACACCATATATTTT.

V usage is TRBV27 and J usage is TRBJ2-2; D unresolved. V was trimmed by 6 bases and J by 4 bases, leaving 12 bases between them. The CDR3 sequence is 14 residues long. CDR1 is MNHEY and CDR2 is SMNVEV in the germline V gene (reference sequence). The CDR3 bases are TGTGCCAGCAGACTTGACACTCGCACCGGGGAGCTGTTTTTT. It specifies CASRLDTRTGELFF.

This clonotype was detected many times. The rearrangement links TRBV3-1 to TRBJ2-7; 8 bases are shared with TRBD1. The CDR3 is 15 amino acids. The V segment lost 1 base and the J segment 2 bases; nucleotides outside the gene matches: 4. Germline V gives CDR1 LGHDT, CDR2 YNNKEL (reference sequence). The CDR3 here is CASSQGTGKTYEQYF. CDR3 bases: TGTGCCAGCAGCCAAGGGACAGGGAAAACCTACGAGCAGTACTTC.

This clonotype was seen only a few times. This chain connects TRBV25-1 to TRBJ2-3, with TRBD1 matching 11 bases. The CDR3 has 15 residues. With V trimmed by 7 bases and J by 5 bases, 8 bases remained unmatched. Looked up from germline, CDR1 is MGHDK and CDR2 is SYGVNS. The CDR3 sequence is CASTGTGGGKDTQYF. The CDR3 coding sequence is TGTGCCAGCACGGGGACAGGGGGTGGCAAAGATACGCAGTATTTT.

There are many counts of this clonotype. The rearrangement joins TRBV3-1 to TRBJ1-1; 7 bases fit TRBD1. This CDR3 is 15 amino acids long. Trimming cost V 4 bases and J 1 base; bases outside gene matches: 6. CDR1 LGHDT and CDR2 YNNKEL come from the germline V gene (reference sequence). As DNA, the CDR3 is TGTGCCAGCAGCCTAGCGGGACAGCCGAACACTGAAGCTTTCTTT. Amino acids: CASSLAGQPNTEAFF. Looking up the rest from reference TRBV3-1 and TRBJ1-1 gives the full variable domain: DTAVSQTPKYLVTQMGNDKSIKCEQNLGHDTMYWYKQDSKKFLKIMFSYNNKELIINETVPNRFSPKSPDKAHLNLHINSLELGDSAVYFCASSLAGQPNTEAFFGQGTRLTVV.

This clonotype was recorded a few times. The rearrangement links TRBV7-9 to TRBJ1-3, with D tentatively TRBD1 (6 bases). The CDR3 runs to 15 residues. Per the germline V gene, CDR1 is SEHNR and CDR2 is FQNEAQ (reference sequence). Trimming cost V 6 bases and J 2 bases, with 14 bases left between them. In DNA, the CDR3 is TGTGCCAGCAGGCCAAACAGGGACCCTGGAAACACCATATATTTT. Its protein is CASRPNRDPGNTIYF.

The table lists this clonotype with a few counts. The CDR3 nucleotides are TGCAGTGCTGGCCCCACAGGGGGAAGGAACATTCAGTACTTC. The encoded protein is CSAGPTGGRNIQYF. The chain combines TRBV20-1 with TRBJ2-4, with TRBD1 matching 8 bases. Germline-derived CDR1 and CDR2 are DFQATT and SNEGSKA (reference sequence). The CDR3 has 14 amino acids. The V gene end was trimmed by 5 bases and the J gene end by 7 bases; junction bases not matched to a gene: 10.

The rearrangement links TRBV19 to TRBJ2-5, with D maybe TRBD2 (6 bases). Per germline, CDR1 LNHDA and CDR2 SQIVND (reference sequence). Trimming cost V 3 bases and J 8 bases, with 19 bases left between them. The CDR3 runs to 15 residues. The CDR3 DNA is TGTGCCAGTAGTATCATAGGAGGGATCCAAGGAACCCAGTACTTC. Its protein product is CASSIIGGIQGTQYF.

This clonotype has a handful of counts. The genes are TRBV3-1 and TRBJ2-3; tentative D call: TRBD2 (6 bases). The germline V and J ends were trimmed by 0 bases and 4 bases, with 14 bases remaining between them. The CDR3 is 16 residues long. Germline V gene sequence: CDR1 LGHDT, CDR2 YNNKEL (reference sequence). CDR3 sequence (DNA): TGTGCCAGCAGCCAAGATCTTACTAGCTGGGCAGATACGCAGTATTTT. It translates to CASSQDLTSWADTQYF.

This clonotype was recorded at least ten times. J is TRBJ2-1 and V is TRBV11-2, with TRBD2 identical over 13 bases. Germline V CDR1 and CDR2: SGHAT, FQNNGV. Germline trimming cut 5 bases from V and 6 bases from J; bases unmatched to any gene: 13. The CDR3 contains 18 residues. The CDR3 protein is CASSELAGGLPRGNEQFF. The CDR3 nucleotides read TGTGCCAGCAGCGAACTAGCGGGGGGGCTTCCGCGGGGCAATGAGCAGTTCTTC.

In this sample, this clonotype turned up many times. The rearrangement uses TRBV7-2 and TRBJ1-2; D not certain. V was cut by 0 bases and J by 4 bases, with 12 bases left in between. Germline CDR1 and CDR2: SGHTA and FQGNSA. CDR3 length equals 15 residues. CDR3 loop: CASSLARLQVYGYTF. The CDR3 bases are TGTGCCAGCAGCTTAGCTAGATTGCAGGTCTATGGCTACACCTTC. The full variable domain, in which reference TRBV7-2 and TRBJ1-2 provide the parts outside the CDR3, is GAGVSQSPSNKVTEKGKDVELRCDPISGHTALYWYRQSLGQGLEFLIYFQGNSAPDKSGLPSDRFSAERTGGSVSTLTIQRTQQEDSAVYLCASSLARLQVYGYTFGSGTRLTVV.

At least ten counts were recorded for this clonotype. The chain uses TRBV3-1 and TRBJ2-3, with D perhaps TRBD2 (6 bases). Germline V gene data show CDR1 as LGHDT and CDR2 as YNNKEL (reference sequence). V lost 4 bases and J 6 bases, leaving 11 bases between the germline ends. The CDR3 is 13 residues long. CDR3 bases: TGTGCCAGCAGCCGATCAGGGAGGGATACGCAGTATTTT. It is translated as CASSRSGRDTQYF.

This sequence joins TRBV5-1 and TRBJ1-2, with 8 bases aligning to TRBD1. The length of the CDR3 is 15 residues. CDR1 SGHRS and CDR2 YFSETQ come from the germline V gene. After removal of 7 bases from V and 7 bases from J, the junction contained 15 bases not matched to a gene. The CDR3 reads CASSLGVTGVSGYTF. Here the CDR3 DNA reads TGCGCCAGCTCACTCGGGGTGACAGGGGTTTCTGGCTACACCTTC.